The entry below gives a single T cell receptor (beta chain) sequence along with its context. The source of the sample is a study of T cells after somatic rescue of genetic block. Repertoires were generated with immunoSEQ multiplex PCR, while TCRdb's copy carries only in-frame clones and drops some. The sample records more than 70,000 clones, around 90% being singletons. The junction had 8 bases not matched to a gene; V was cut back by 1 base and J by 3 bases. The CDR3 consists of 16 residues. Looked up from germline, CDR1 is SGHTA and CDR2 is FQGNSA. What was sequenced was peripheral blood mononuclear cells (PBMCs). V is TRBV7-2 and J is TRBJ2-7, with 8 bases aligning to TRBD1. The clonotype comes from a woman under 30. The CDR3 DNA reads TGTGCCAGCAGCTTAGTCGGCCCCAGGGGGCACTACGAGCAGTACTTC. Translating it yields CASSLVGPRGHYEQYF.